These 26 T cell receptor beta chains came from one sample sequenced in a study of beta chain features in type 1 diabetes. The authors reverse transcribed all of the isolated RNA, so sequencing captured expressed TCRB transcripts. The assay was immunoSEQ multiplex PCR, and TCRdb's table has in-frame clones only and misses some. The sample has some 900,000 clones, around a sixth seen once; the top ten hold 0.02% to 0.025%. The sequenced material came from naive CD4+ T cells from blood. The origin of the receptors is a woman between 18 and 29 years old in good health.

The V gene is TRBV13, the J gene TRBJ2-7; 7 bases are a match to TRBD2. The CDR3 is made up of 15 amino acids. J gave up 0 bases and V 5 bases, and 7 bases lay outside the gene matches. The germline V gene has CDR1 PRHDT and CDR2 FYEKMQ (reference sequence). The chain's CDR3 is CASSPQLATSYEQYF. The DNA of the CDR3 is TGTGCCAGCAGCCCCCAACTAGCGACCTCCTACGAGCAGTACTTC.

The chain joins TRBV19 to TRBJ2-2; 9 nucleotides align to TRBD1. Germline V gene lookup returns CDR1 LNHDA and CDR2 SQIVND (reference sequence). The CDR3 loop spans 15 amino acids. Trimming at V came to 7 bases and at J to 0 bases, leaving 3 bases not matched to a gene. DNA for the CDR3: TGTGCCAGTACCAACAGGGGGCCGAACACCGGGGAGCTGTTTTTT. Its translation is CASTNRGPNTGELFF.

The chain is built from TRBV4-2 and TRBJ2-3; 9 positions agree with TRBD2. This CDR3 contains 19 residues. Germline CDR1 and CDR2: LGHNA and YNFKEQ. The V gene end was trimmed by 0 bases and the J gene end by 0 bases; junction bases not matched to a gene: 10. DNA for the CDR3: TGTGCCAGCAGCCAAGATTGGTCCCTAGCGGGGTGGAGCACAGATACGCAGTATTTT. This codes for CASSQDWSLAGWSTDTQYF.

The rearrangement uses TRBV14 and TRBJ1-1; TRBD1 is a possible D gene (5 bases). With 4 bases removed from V and 1 base from J, the gap between germline ends came to 10 bases. Germline V lookup: CDR1 SGHDN, CDR2 FVKESK. This CDR3 contains 14 residues. CDR3 DNA: TGTGCCAGCAGCCGGGGACTCCGGAACACTGAAGCTTTCTTT. Amino acid sequence: CASSRGLRNTEAFF. Drawing the rest from reference TRBV14 and TRBJ1-1, the complete variable domain is EAGVTQFPSHSVIEKGQTVTLRCDPISGHDNLYWYRRVMGKEIKFLLHFVKESKQDESGMPNNRFLAERTGGTYSTLKVQPAELEDSGVYFCASSRGLRNTEAFFGQGTRLTVV.

This clone was seen at least ten times. The V gene is TRBV21-1, the J gene TRBJ2-1. TRBV21-1 is deemed a pseudogene. The CDR3 has 13 residues. CDR3 bases: TGTGCCAGCAGCAGCAGGTCGGGTAATGAGCAGTTCTTC. Translation: CASSSRSGNEQFF.

The CDR3 DNA follows: TGTGCCAGCCGTGGGCTAGCGGTGGGGGAGACCCAGTACTTC. This translates into CASRGLAVGETQYF. This chain links TRBV7-8 with TRBJ2-5, with 7 bases aligning to TRBD2. CDR3 length: 14 residues. CDR1 SGHVS and CDR2 FQNEAQ come from the germline V gene. Unmatched junction bases numbered 11, after V lost 8 bases and J lost 5 bases.

Of note for this clone: Additional DNA sequences in this sample encode the identical CDR3. J is TRBJ2-2 and V is TRBV25-1, with a weak D call TRBD1 (5 bases). Per the germline V gene, CDR1 is MGHDK and CDR2 is SYGVNS. The V end was cut by 6 bases, the J end by 5 bases, with 10 bases between. This CDR3 comprises 13 residues. Here the CDR3 DNA reads TGTGCCAGCAGCCCAACAGGTACCGGGGAGCTGTTTTTT. Its translation: CASSPTGTGELFF.

This clone was seen just once. The genes are TRBV6-1 and TRBJ1-2; D is unresolved. V was cut by 0 bases and J by 4 bases, with 12 bases left in between. CDR3 length: 15 residues. The germline V gene has CDR1 MNHNS and CDR2 SASEGT. CDR3 sequence: CASSEAHSSVYGYTF. As DNA, the CDR3 is TGTGCCAGCAGTGAAGCACACAGTTCCGTCTATGGCTACACCTTC.

This chain joins TRBV5-6 and TRBJ2-7, with 9 bases matching TRBD1. Germline loops: CDR1 SGHDT, CDR2 YYEEEE. V trimming: 6 bases; J trimming: 3 bases; junction bases outside the gene matches: 10. This CDR3 has 15 residues. CDR3 sequence reads: CASTSAGTGSYEQYF. The CDR3 coding sequence is TGTGCCAGCACCTCCGCCGGGACAGGGAGCTACGAGCAGTACTTC.

J is TRBJ2-3 and V is TRBV7-9; the match to TRBD2 covers 8 bases. This CDR3 comprises 17 residues. Per germline, CDR1 SEHNR and CDR2 FQNEAQ (reference sequence). J lost 4 bases, V lost 2 bases, and 11 bases had no gene match. CDR3 protein: CASSLLALAGSADTQYF. The CDR3 DNA sequence: TGTGCCAGCAGCTTACTTGCCTTAGCGGGATCAGCAGATACGCAGTATTTT.

The chain is built from TRBV19 and TRBJ1-1, with no clear D. The CDR3 has 14 amino acids. V gave up 7 bases and J gave up 0 bases, with 12 bases separating them. Germline CDR1 LNHDA, CDR2 SQIVND (reference sequence). The chain's CDR3 is CASITVGMNTEAFF. The CDR3 DNA is TGTGCCAGTATAACCGTTGGAATGAACACTGAAGCTTTCTTT.

This clone was observed a few times. The V call is TRBV6-6, the J call TRBJ1-1; D is undetermined. The CDR3 runs to 14 residues. Looked up from germline, CDR1 is MNHNY and CDR2 is SVGAGI (reference sequence). V dropped 2 bases and J dropped 0 bases, with 7 bases sitting between them. CDR3 sequence: CASSYPLMNTEAFF. CDR3 bases: TGTGCCAGCAGTTACCCATTAATGAACACTGAAGCTTTCTTT.

This clone was seen only a few times. The chain is built from TRBV13 and TRBJ2-3; D remains ambiguous. Germline CDR1 is PRHDT and CDR2 is FYEKMQ (reference sequence). The V and J ends lost 4 bases and 0 bases respectively, with 5 bases between them. This CDR3 has 13 residues. The CDR3 region has the DNA TGTGCCAGCAGCTATAGGAGCACAGATACGCAGTATTTT. The encoded protein is CASSYRSTDTQYF.

The rearrangement links TRBV18 to TRBJ2-1; D may be TRBD1 (5 bases). This CDR3 is built from 13 residues. V was cut by 3 bases and J by 9 bases, with 12 bases left in between. CDR1 is KGHSH and CDR2 is LQKENI in the germline V gene. CDR3 region: CASSPAGMGEQFF. The CDR3 DNA follows: TGTGCCAGCTCACCTGCAGGGATGGGTGAGCAGTTCTTC.

The chain couples TRBV25-1 to TRBJ2-5; tentatively, D is TRBD2 (5 bases). The CDR3 extends over 16 amino acids. Deletions cut 2 bases from V and 2 bases from J, with 15 bases between. From germline, CDR1 is MGHDK and CDR2 SYGVNS. This chain's CDR3 is CASSEAGREVQETQYF. CDR3 DNA sequence: TGTGCCAGCAGTGAAGCGGGCCGCGAGGTACAAGAGACCCAGTACTTC.

The rearrangement joins TRBV4-1 to TRBJ2-5; TRBD1 matches at 7 bases. The germline V gene encodes CDR1 MGHRA and CDR2 YSYEKL. CDR3 length equals 17 residues. Trimming cost V 4 bases and J 2 bases; bases outside gene matches: 13. The CDR3 spells CASSPSSRDRIQETQYF. DNA for the CDR3: TGCGCCAGCAGCCCATCGTCCCGGGACAGAATACAAGAGACCCAGTACTTC.

This clone showed up just a few times. The chain carries TRBV5-4 and TRBJ2-5, with 7 nucleotides matching TRBD1. This CDR3 is 16 amino acids long. V was pared by 4 bases and J by 5 bases, with 14 bases of the junction left unmatched. Per germline, CDR1 SGHNT and CDR2 YYREEE (reference sequence). The CDR3 is CASSQQRQGQRETQYF. In DNA form, the CDR3 reads TGTGCCAGCAGCCAACAGAGACAGGGCCAGCGGGAGACCCAGTACTTC.

The rearrangement uses TRBV10-3 and TRBJ1-1; TRBD1 aligns across 8 bases. CDR3 length equals 14 residues. After removal of 3 bases from V and 8 bases from J, the junction contained 8 bases not matched to a gene. Germline V gene lookup returns CDR1 ENHRY and CDR2 SYGVKD. Written as DNA, the CDR3 is TGTGCCATCAGTGAAAACAGCGGACAGGGAGAAGCTTTCTTT. Protein: CAISENSGQGEAFF.

The chain uses TRBV9 and TRBJ2-7; D not certain. The CDR3 has 14 amino acids. In germline, CDR1 is SGDLS, CDR2 YYNGEE. V gave up 0 bases and J gave up 2 bases, with 9 bases separating them. This chain's CDR3 is CASSVGLTPYEQYF. CDR3 DNA: TGTGCCAGCAGCGTAGGTTTAACTCCCTACGAGCAGTACTTC.

The sample holds a few counts of this clone. The rearrangement joins TRBV4-3 to TRBJ1-1, with 7 bases lining up with TRBD1. Looked up from germline, CDR1 is LGHNA and CDR2 is YSLEER. V gave up 4 bases and J gave up 1 base; unmatched junction bases: 24. The CDR3 runs 21 residues. For the CDR3, the DNA is TGCGCCAGCAGCCGGAGGATACCTGGCCTCCTCCAGGGGGGGGCGAACACTGAAGCTTTCTTT. It specifies CASSRRIPGLLQGGANTEAFF.

V gene TRBV18 combines with J gene TRBJ2-1; tentatively, D is TRBD2 (6 bases). Germline loops: CDR1 KGHSH, CDR2 LQKENI. This CDR3 region has 13 residues. The V and J ends lost 3 bases and 7 bases respectively, with 10 bases between them. The CDR3 sequence: CASSPGLTNEQFF. The CDR3 nucleotides are TGTGCCAGCTCACCCGGACTAACGAATGAGCAGTTCTTC.

CDR3 sequence: CASSLVTSGRGVTGELFF. In nucleotides, the CDR3 is TGTGCCAGCAGCTTAGTAACTAGCGGGAGAGGTGTCACCGGGGAGCTGTTTTTT. The chain uses TRBV7-6 and TRBJ2-2; 11 bases align to TRBD2. The CDR3 is 18 residues long. The V gene's germline CDR1 is SGHVS and CDR2 FNYEAQ. V dropped 1 base and J dropped 4; count of bases not matched to a gene: 8.

This sequence joins TRBV11-2 and TRBJ2-7; 9 bases line up with TRBD1. Germline V gives CDR1 SGHAT, CDR2 FQNNGV. The CDR3 covers 15 residues. J lost 2 bases, V lost 5 bases, and 7 bases had no gene match. This CDR3 reads CASSKIGTGPYEQYF. The CDR3 DNA sequence: TGTGCCAGCAGCAAGATAGGGACAGGGCCCTACGAGCAGTACTTC.

This clone was counted only a few times. The V and J genes are TRBV27 and TRBJ2-1; D uncertain. CDR1 is MNHEY and CDR2 is SMNVEV in the germline V gene (reference sequence). The V end was cut by 1 base, the J end by 0 bases, with 10 bases between. This CDR3 contains 16 residues. CDR3 sequence (DNA): TGTGCCAGCAGTTTATTCCCGGCCCGCTCCTACAATGAGCAGTTCTTC. This codes for CASSLFPARSYNEQFF.

This clone was found a few times. The chain carries TRBV5-1 and TRBJ1-1, with a weak D call TRBD1 (6 bases). V was pared by 2 bases and J by 6 bases, with 11 bases between. This CDR3 is 13 amino acids long. Germline CDR1 is SGHRS and CDR2 is YFSETQ. CDR3 DNA sequence: TGCGCCAGCAGCTTTATGGACAGCGCTGAAGCTTTCTTT. Encoded protein: CASSFMDSAEAFF.

This clone showed up just a few times. The chain has TRBV9 and TRBJ1-2, with 7 bases identical to TRBD1. Germline V lookup: CDR1 SGDLS, CDR2 YYNGEE. This CDR3 is built from 13 residues. V lost 0 bases and J lost 6; bases outside the gene matches: 2. CDR3 nucleotides: TGTGCCAGCAGCGTAGTAGGGGGCAATGGCTACACCTTC. Amino acid sequence: CASSVVGGNGYTF.